This T cell receptor (beta chain) appears in the sequencing data of a study of quantifying T cell responses using KT2 cells. Overall study context: TCR alpha and beta constant-region primers primed reverse transcription of RNA.

A single-stranded UMI oligo with SP2 sequence was ligated to cDNA 3' ends. An equimolar mix of RC1.1 and RC1.2 primed the beta chain across TRBC1 and TRBC2. Each CDR3 protein is one row after TCRdb ran MiXCR on the UMI-ligation and nested PCR reads. The profile covers some 43,000 distinct CDR3 sequences, with over 15% appearing a single time and around 43% taken by the ten largest. The CDR3 has 17 residues. Per germline, CDR1 LGHDT and CDR2 YNNKEL (reference sequence). Trimming at V came to 1 base and at J to 4 bases, leaving 9 bases not matched to a gene. This rearrangement joins TRBV3-1 to TRBJ2-7; 11 positions agree with TRBD2. The clonotype was recovered from a human donor. The source material was PBMCs spiked with cells of the T cell clone KT2. The CDR3 sequence is CASSQASTSGSRYEQYF. CDR3 DNA sequence: TGTGCCAGCAGCCAAGCGAGCACTAGCGGGAGTAGGTACGAGCAGTACTTC.